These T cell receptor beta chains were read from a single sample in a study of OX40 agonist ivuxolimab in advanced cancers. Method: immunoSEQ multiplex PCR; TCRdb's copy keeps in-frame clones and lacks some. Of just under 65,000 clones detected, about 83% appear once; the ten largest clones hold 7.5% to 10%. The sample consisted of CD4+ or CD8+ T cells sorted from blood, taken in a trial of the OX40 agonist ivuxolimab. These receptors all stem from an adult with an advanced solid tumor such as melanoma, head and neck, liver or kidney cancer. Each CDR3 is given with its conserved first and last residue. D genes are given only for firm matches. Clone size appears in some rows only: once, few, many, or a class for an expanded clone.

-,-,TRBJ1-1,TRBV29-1,CSAGTELNTEAFF,TGCAGCGCCGGAACAGAATTGAACACTGAAGCTTTCTTT
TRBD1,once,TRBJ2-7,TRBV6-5,CASSYGQGNYEQYF,TGTGCCAGCAGTTACGGACAGGGAAACTACGAGCAGTACTTC
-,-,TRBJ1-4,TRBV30,CAWSQGSEKLFF,TGTGCCTGGAGTCAGGGAAGTGAAAAACTGTTTTTT
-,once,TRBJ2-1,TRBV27,CASSLGHPVTANEQFF,TGTGCCAGCAGTTTGGGCCATCCAGTCACAGCAAATGAGCAGTTCTTC
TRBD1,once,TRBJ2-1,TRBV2,CASSPRQGAYNEQFF,TGTGCCAGCAGTCCCCGACAGGGAGCCTACAATGAGCAGTTCTTC
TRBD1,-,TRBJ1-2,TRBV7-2,CASSLGFQGARGYTF,TGTGCCAGCAGCTTAGGTTTTCAGGGGGCGCGTGGCTACACCTTC
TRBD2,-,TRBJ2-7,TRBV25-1,CASSEGLACLLKEQYF,TGTGCCAGCAGTGAGGGACTAGCGTGCCTCCTAAAGGAGCAGTACTTC
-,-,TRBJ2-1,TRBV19,CASSERLGPSEQFF,TGTGCCAGTAGTGAGCGACTAGGGCCAAGCGAGCAGTTCTTC
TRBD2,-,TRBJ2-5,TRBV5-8,CASSLGGLAGETQYF,TGTGCCAGCAGCTTGGGGGGACTAGCGGGAGAGACCCAGTACTTC
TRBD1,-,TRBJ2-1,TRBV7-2,CASSIRDSPYNEQFF,TGTGCCAGCAGCATCCGGGACAGCCCTTACAATGAGCAGTTCTTC
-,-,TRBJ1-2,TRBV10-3,CAISERGQVIDGYTF,TGTGCCATCAGTGAACGGGGACAAGTTATCGATGGCTACACCTTC
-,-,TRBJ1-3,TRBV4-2,CASSQEVRRRGPSGNTIYF,TGTGCCAGCAGCCAAGAAGTTAGAAGAAGGGGACCCTCTGGAAACACCATATATTTT
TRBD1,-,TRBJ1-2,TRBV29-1,CSVVGQGLNSGYTF,TGCAGCGTTGTTGGACAGGGCTTGAACTCTGGCTACACCTTC
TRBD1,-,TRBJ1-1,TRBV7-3,CASSPGQGYGMDTEAFF,TGTGCCAGCAGCCCGGGACAGGGGTATGGTATGGACACTGAAGCTTTCTTT
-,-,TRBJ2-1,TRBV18,CASSLGGGPNEQFF,TGTGCCAGCTCACTCGGGGGAGGCCCCAATGAGCAGTTCTTC
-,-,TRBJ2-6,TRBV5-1,CASSLEGGSGANVLTF,TGCGCCAGCAGCTTGGAGGGAGGCTCTGGGGCCAACGTCCTGACTTTC
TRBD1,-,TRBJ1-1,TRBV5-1,CASSPQGASTEAFF,TGCGCCAGCAGCCCTCAGGGGGCCAGTACTGAAGCTTTCTTT
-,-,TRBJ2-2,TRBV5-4,CASSPGVIANTGELFF,TGTGCCAGCAGCCCGGGGGTTATAGCGAACACCGGGGAGCTGTTTTTT
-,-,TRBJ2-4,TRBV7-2,CASSVTGLLAKNIQYF,TGTGCCAGCAGCGTAACGGGCTTACTAGCCAAAAACATTCAGTACTTC
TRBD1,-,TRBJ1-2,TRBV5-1,CASSIGTGSGYTF,TGCGCCAGCAGCATCGGGACAGGTAGTGGCTACACCTTC
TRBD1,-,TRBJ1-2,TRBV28,CASSLRRQGANYGYTF,TGTGCCAGCAGTTTAAGGAGACAGGGGGCTAACTATGGCTACACCTTC
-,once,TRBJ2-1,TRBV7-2,CASSLTNEQFF,TGTGCCAGCAGCTTAACGAATGAGCAGTTCTTC
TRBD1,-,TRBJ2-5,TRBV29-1,CSVGDRVQETQYF,TGCAGCGTGGGGGACAGAGTCCAAGAGACCCAGTACTTC
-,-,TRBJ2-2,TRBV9,CASSVRGSNTGELFF,TGTGCCAGCAGCGTTCGGGGGTCGAACACCGGGGAGCTGTTTTTT
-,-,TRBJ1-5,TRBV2,CASSESGSAKGNQPQHF,TGTGCCAGCAGTGAATCAGGGTCCGCTAAGGGCAATCAGCCCCAGCATTTT
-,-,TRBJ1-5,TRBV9,CASSVEGGPQHF,TGTGCCAGCAGCGTAGAAGGGGGGCCCCAGCATTTT
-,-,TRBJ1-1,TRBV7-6,CASSPEAGVVTEAFF,TGTGCCAGCAGCCCCGAAGCAGGAGTAGTGACTGAAGCTTTCTTT
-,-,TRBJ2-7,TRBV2,CASSRAIEQYF,TGTGCCAGTTCGAGGGCGATCGAGCAGTACTTC